This T cell receptor (beta chain) is drawn from a study of blood T cell repertoires in COVID-19. Germline CDR1 reads MNHEY; CDR2 reads SVGAGI. V shed 6 bases and J 6 bases; nucleotides not matched to a gene: 7. CDR3 length: 14 amino acids. Only in-frame clones appear in the TCRdb table, and some are missing; sequencing was by immunoSEQ multiplex PCR. The sample contains 150,000 to 200,000 clones, around two thirds of which appear only once. This clonotype was sampled from a woman of 80 years or more with acute or convalescent COVID-19. The sample comprised peripheral blood. The chain is built from TRBV6-5 and TRBJ2-1, with TRBD2 matching over 8 bases. CDR3 sequence: CASSTSGAFNEQFF. CDR3 DNA: TGTGCCAGCAGCACTAGCGGAGCCTTCAATGAGCAGTTCTTC.